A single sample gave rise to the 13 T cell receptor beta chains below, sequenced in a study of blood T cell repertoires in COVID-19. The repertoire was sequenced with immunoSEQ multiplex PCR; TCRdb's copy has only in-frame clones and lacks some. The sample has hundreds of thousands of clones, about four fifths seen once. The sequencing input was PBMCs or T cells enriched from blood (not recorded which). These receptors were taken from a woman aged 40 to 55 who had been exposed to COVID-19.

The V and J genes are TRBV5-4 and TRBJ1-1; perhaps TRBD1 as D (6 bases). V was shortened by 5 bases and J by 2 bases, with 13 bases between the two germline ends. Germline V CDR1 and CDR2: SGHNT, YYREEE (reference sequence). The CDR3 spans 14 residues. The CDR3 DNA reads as TGTGCCAGCAGACTTGGACAGCTCAACACTGAAGCTTTCTTT. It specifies CASRLGQLNTEAFF.

CDR3 bases: TGTGCCAGCAGTTCACATCGGCAGGGAGGCTACTACGAGCAGTACTTC. It is translated as CASSSHRQGGYYEQYF. This chain links TRBV6-5 with TRBJ2-7; TRBD2 might be the D (6 bases). Germline lookup yields CDR1 MNHEY and CDR2 SVGAGI. There are 16 residues in the CDR3. Trimming left V 4 bases short and J 3 bases short, with 19 bases between.

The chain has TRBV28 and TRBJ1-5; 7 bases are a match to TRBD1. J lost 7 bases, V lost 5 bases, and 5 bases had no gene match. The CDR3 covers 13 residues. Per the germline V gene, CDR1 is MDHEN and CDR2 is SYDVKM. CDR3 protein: CASSGQAGQPQHF. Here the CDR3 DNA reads TGTGCCAGCAGTGGACAGGCCGGGCAGCCCCAGCATTTT.

The CDR3, as DNA: TGCGCCAGCAGCTTGGCAGGGTCTTACTCCTACGAGCAGTACTTC. Protein sequence: CASSLAGSYSYEQYF. The chain uses TRBV5-1 and TRBJ2-7; TRBD1 might be the D (5 bases). In germline, CDR1 is SGHRS, CDR2 YFSETQ. The length of the CDR3 is 15 residues. The ends were cut back, 0 bases at V and 0 bases at J, with 10 bases in the middle.

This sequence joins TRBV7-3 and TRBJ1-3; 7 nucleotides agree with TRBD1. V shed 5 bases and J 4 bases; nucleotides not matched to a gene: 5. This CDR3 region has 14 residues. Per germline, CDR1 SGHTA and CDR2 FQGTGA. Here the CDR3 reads CASSLTGEGNTIYF. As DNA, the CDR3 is TGTGCCAGCAGCCTCACAGGGGAAGGAAACACCATATATTTT.

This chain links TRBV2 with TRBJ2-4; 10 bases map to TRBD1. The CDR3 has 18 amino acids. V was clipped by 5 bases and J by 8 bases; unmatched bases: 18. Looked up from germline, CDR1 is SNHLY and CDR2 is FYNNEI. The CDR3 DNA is TGTGCCAGCAGTTTTACATTAGACAGGGGGCTTATGGAGGACATTCAGTACTTC. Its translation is CASSFTLDRGLMEDIQYF.

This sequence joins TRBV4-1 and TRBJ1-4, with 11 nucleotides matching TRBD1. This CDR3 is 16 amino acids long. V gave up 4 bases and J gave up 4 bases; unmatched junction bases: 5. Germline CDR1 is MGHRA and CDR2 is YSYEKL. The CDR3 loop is CASSPRTGGGNEKLFF. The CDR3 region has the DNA TGCGCCAGCAGCCCCCGGACAGGGGGCGGTAATGAAAAACTGTTTTTT.

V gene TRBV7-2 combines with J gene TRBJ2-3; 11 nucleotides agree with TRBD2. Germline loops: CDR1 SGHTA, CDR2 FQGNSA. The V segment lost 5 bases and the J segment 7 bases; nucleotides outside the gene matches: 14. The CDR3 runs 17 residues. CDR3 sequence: CASSPLAGGPSGNTQYF. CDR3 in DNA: TGTGCCAGCAGCCCGCTAGCGGGGGGTCCCAGCGGGAATACGCAGTATTTT.

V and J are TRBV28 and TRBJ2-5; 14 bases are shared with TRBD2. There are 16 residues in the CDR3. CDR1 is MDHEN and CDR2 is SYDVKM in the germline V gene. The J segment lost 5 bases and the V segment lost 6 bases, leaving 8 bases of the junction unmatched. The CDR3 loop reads CASSRRLAGGRETQYF. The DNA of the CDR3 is TGTGCCAGCAGCCGTAGACTAGCGGGGGGGCGGGAGACCCAGTACTTC.

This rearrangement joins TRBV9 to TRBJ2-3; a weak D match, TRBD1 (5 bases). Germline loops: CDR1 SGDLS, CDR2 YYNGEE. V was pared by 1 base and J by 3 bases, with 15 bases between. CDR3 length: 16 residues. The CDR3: CASSVFETERTDTQYF. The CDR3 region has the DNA TGTGCCAGCAGCGTATTCGAGACAGAACGAACAGATACGCAGTATTTT.

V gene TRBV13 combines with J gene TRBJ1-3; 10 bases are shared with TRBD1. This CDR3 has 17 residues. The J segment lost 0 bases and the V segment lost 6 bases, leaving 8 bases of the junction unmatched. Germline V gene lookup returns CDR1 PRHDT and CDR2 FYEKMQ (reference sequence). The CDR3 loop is CASREAGTGASGNTIYF. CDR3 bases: TGTGCCAGCAGAGAGGCCGGGACAGGGGCCTCTGGAAACACCATATATTTT.

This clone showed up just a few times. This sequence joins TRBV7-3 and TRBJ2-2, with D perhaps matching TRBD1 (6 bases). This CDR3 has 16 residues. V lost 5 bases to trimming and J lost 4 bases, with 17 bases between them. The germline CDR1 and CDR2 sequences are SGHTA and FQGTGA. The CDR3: CASSPSAGAGTGELFF. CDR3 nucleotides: TGTGCCAGCAGCCCGTCCGCAGGGGCGGGCACCGGGGAGCTGTTTTTT.

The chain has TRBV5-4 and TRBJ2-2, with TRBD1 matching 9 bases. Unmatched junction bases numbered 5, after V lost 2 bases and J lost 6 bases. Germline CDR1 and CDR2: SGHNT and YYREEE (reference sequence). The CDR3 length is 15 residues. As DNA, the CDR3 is TGTGCCAGCAGCTTACAGGGGGCCTTGGCCGGGGAGCTGTTTTTT. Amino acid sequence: CASSLQGALAGELFF.